The 28 T cell receptor beta chains below come from one sample, sequenced in a study of cytomegalovirus exposure and HLA in healthy donors (TCRdb year 2017). Libraries were made using the immunoSEQ multiplex PCR assay. Entries here come from immuneACCESS through TCRdb and include only in-frame sequences with V and J called. Some clones fail to appear in such tables; in the studies checked, an unresolved V gene covers under half of the shortfall, and the cause of the remainder is unknown. The sample data list about 73,000 clones, and approximately 96% of these were observed just once. The ten biggest clones cover 3% to 3.5% of the sample. The material sequenced was PBMCs. Receptors were obtained from a man aged 18 to 29 in good health and CMV-seronegative.

The count of this clone is one. The gene calls are TRBV4-2 and TRBJ2-3; no definite D call. With 1 base removed from V and 5 bases from J, the gap between germline ends came to 7 bases. Germline CDR1 LGHNA, CDR2 YNFKEQ. The CDR3 is 13 residues long. This CDR3 is CASSQGGVDTQYF. DNA of the CDR3: TGTGCCAGCAGCCAAGGAGGAGTAGATACGCAGTATTTT.

The J gene is TRBJ2-7, the V gene TRBV4-2, with TRBD1 matching over 8 bases. CDR1 is LGHNA, CDR2 YNFKEQ, per germline. The V gene end was trimmed by 4 bases and the J gene end by 6 bases; junction bases not matched to a gene: 14. The CDR3 has 16 amino acids. CDR3 DNA sequence: TGTGCCAGCAGCCCACTGATCCGGACAGGGTCCCTCGAGCAGTACTTC. The encoded protein is CASSPLIRTGSLEQYF.

The genes are TRBV2 and TRBJ2-2, with 7 bases matching TRBD1. CDR1 SNHLY and CDR2 FYNNEI come from the germline V gene. The CDR3 runs 14 residues. The V gene end was trimmed by 8 bases and the J gene end by 4 bases; junction bases not matched to a gene: 7. CDR3 DNA: TGTGCCAGCGGGGAGACAGGGATCACCGGGGAGCTGTTTTTT. Encoded protein: CASGETGITGELFF. Supplemented by reference TRBV2 and TRBJ2-2, the full variable domain reads EPEVTQTPSHQVTQMGQEVILRCVPISNHLYFYWYRQILGQKVEFLVSFYNNEISEKSEIFDDQFSVERPDGSNFTLKIRSTKLEDSAMYFCASGETGITGELFFGEGSRLTVL.

A single count supports this clone. The CDR3 nucleotides read TGTGCCAGCAGCTTATCCGCCGGGATTTCCTACAATGAGCAGTTCTTC. This encodes CASSLSAGISYNEQFF. The chain links TRBV11-2 to TRBJ2-1; D possibly corresponds to TRBD2 (5 bases). V lost 2 bases to trimming and J lost 1 base, with 12 bases between them. This CDR3 has 16 residues. Germline V CDR1 and CDR2: SGHAT, FQNNGV.

This rearrangement joins TRBV11-2 to TRBJ2-5; 8 bases agree with TRBD1. Looked up from germline, CDR1 is SGHAT and CDR2 is FQNNGV. Trimming removed 4 bases from V and 1 base from J; junction bases left unmatched: 2. This CDR3 spans 14 amino acids. The CDR3 loop reads CASSSGQAQETQYF. CDR3 bases: TGTGCCAGCAGCTCGGGACAGGCCCAAGAGACCCAGTACTTC.

This sequence joins TRBV28 and TRBJ2-1; D not resolved. V was clipped by 3 bases and J by 0 bases, with 9 bases between them. Germline loops: CDR1 MDHEN, CDR2 SYDVKM. CDR3 length equals 15 residues. For the CDR3, the DNA is TGTGCCAGCAGTTTCCCAGGCAGCTCCTACAATGAGCAGTTCTTC. As protein: CASSFPGSSYNEQFF.

The chain uses TRBV9 and TRBJ2-5, with 9 bases matching TRBD2. CDR1 SGDLS and CDR2 YYNGEE come from the germline V gene. The CDR3 is made up of 16 amino acids. V gave up 4 bases and J gave up 4 bases; unmatched junction bases: 11. This CDR3 is CASSSSQRGDGETQYF. DNA of the CDR3: TGTGCCAGCAGCTCGAGCCAGCGGGGGGACGGAGAGACCCAGTACTTC.

The gene calls are TRBV6-1 and TRBJ1-2; 7 bases are shared with TRBD1. The ends lost 4 bases at V and 4 bases at J; junction bases unmatched: 6. CDR1 is MNHNS and CDR2 is SASEGT in the germline V gene. This CDR3 comprises 14 residues. The CDR3 reads CASSGGQTIYGYTF. The CDR3 DNA follows: TGTGCCAGCAGTGGGGGACAGACGATCTATGGCTACACCTTC.

The chain is built from TRBV6-6 and TRBJ2-7; D possibly corresponds to TRBD1 (5 bases). The CDR3 runs 14 residues. Trimming stripped 0 bases from V and 4 bases from J, with 10 bases between. Germline V gene lookup returns CDR1 MNHNY and CDR2 SVGAGI (reference sequence). The CDR3 nucleotides are TGTGCCAGCAGTTACTCTGACAGTGCTTACGAGCAGTACTTC. It translates to CASSYSDSAYEQYF.

Points on this clone: Mismatch with germline at one junction end may stem from a read error. The identical CDR3 is also encoded by other nucleotide sequences in the sample. This chain joins TRBV5-4 and TRBJ2-7; TRBD1 agrees at 8 bases. The CDR3 is 14 residues long. Germline V gene lookup returns CDR1 SGHNT and CDR2 YYREEE (reference sequence). The CDR3 sequence is CASSLGQGSYEQYF. The CDR3 region has the DNA TGTGCCAGCAGCTTAGGACAGGGATCTTACGAGCAATACTTC.

The genes are TRBV10-1 and TRBJ2-2; D is unclear. Trimming took off 5 bases at V and 5 bases at J, with 9 bases between the two ends. Germline V lookup: CDR1 WNHNN, CDR2 SYGVQD (reference sequence). The CDR3 totals 13 residues. In DNA form, the CDR3 reads TGCGCCAGCAGTTCCTCAGTTACCGGGGAGCTGTTTTTT. Protein: CASSSSVTGELFF.

The rearrangement uses TRBV6-4 and TRBJ1-2; D possibly corresponds to TRBD1 (5 bases). The CDR3 covers 12 residues. V was trimmed by 5 bases and J by 7 bases, leaving 11 bases between them. CDR1 and CDR2 from the germline V gene are MRHNA and SNTAGT. The chain's CDR3 is CASSTGPAGYTF. In DNA form, the CDR3 reads TGTGCCAGCAGTACAGGTCCGGCTGGCTACACCTTC.

V usage is TRBV30 and J usage is TRBJ1-2; TRBD1 might be the D (5 bases). This CDR3 is built from 12 residues. The ends were cut back, 4 bases at V and 3 bases at J, with 9 bases in the middle. From germline, CDR1 is GTSNPN and CDR2 SVGIG (reference sequence). The DNA of the CDR3 is TGTGCCTGGATGCAGGGTGACTATGGCTACACCTTC. Its translation: CAWMQGDYGYTF.

A note on this clone: At one end, the junction sequence differs from germline, possibly due to a read error. The chain couples TRBV6-6 to TRBJ1-1; 9 nucleotides match TRBD1. Germline assignment: CDR1 MNHNY and CDR2 SVGAGI (reference sequence). There are 12 residues in the CDR3. The CDR3 DNA reads TGTGCCAGCAGCCCTGCCGGGACAGGGCCTGTCTTT. This codes for CASSPAGTGPVF.

This sequence joins TRBV5-4 and TRBJ2-2, with 8 bases lining up with TRBD1. Germline trimming cut 4 bases from V and 7 bases from J; bases unmatched to any gene: 6. Germline CDR1 reads SGHNT; CDR2 reads YYREEE (reference sequence). The CDR3 has 14 amino acids. CDR3 residues: CASSDRTGGGELFF. The CDR3, as DNA: TGTGCCAGCAGCGACCGCACAGGGGGCGGGGAGCTGTTTTTT.

The chain uses TRBV7-9 and TRBJ2-1, with D possibly TRBD2 on 6 matching bases. The CDR3 runs 14 residues. CDR1 and CDR2 from the germline V gene are SEHNR and FQNEAQ (reference sequence). Trimming took 5 bases from V and 10 from J, leaving 18 bases between them. DNA for the CDR3: TGTGCCAGCAGCACCTCACAAGGGAGCGGGGAGCAGTTCTTC. Amino acids: CASSTSQGSGEQFF. Filled out from reference TRBV7-9 and TRBJ2-1, the complete variable domain reads DTGVSQNPRHKITKRGQNVTFRCDPISEHNRLYWYRQTLGQGPEFLTYFQNEAQLEKSRLLSDRFSAERPKGSFSTLEIQRTEQGDSAMYLCASSTSQGSGEQFFGPGTRLTVL.

This clone was seen more than once but under ten times. This chain joins TRBV29-1 and TRBJ1-1, with D perhaps matching TRBD1 (5 bases). The CDR3 extends over 13 amino acids. Looked up from germline, CDR1 is SQVTM and CDR2 is ANQGSEA. The V gene lost 4 bases and the J gene lost 0 bases, with 9 bases spanning the gap. This CDR3 is CSVVGGMNTEAFF. CDR3 coding DNA: TGCAGCGTTGTCGGGGGGATGAACACTGAAGCTTTCTTT.

This clone was picked up one time. The V and J genes are TRBV5-6 and TRBJ1-1; possible D gene TRBD1, 6 bases. CDR1 and CDR2 (germline): SGHDT, YYEEEE. The CDR3 is made up of 17 amino acids. V lost 0 bases to trimming and J lost 0 bases, with 15 bases between them. CDR3: CASSLEGDNPMNTEAFF. CDR3 DNA: TGTGCCAGCAGCTTGGAGGGGGATAACCCCATGAACACTGAAGCTTTCTTT.

CDR3 amino acids: CASRATRAATTNEKLFF. The CDR3 DNA reads as TGTGCCAGCAGGGCGACGAGGGCAGCTACAACTAATGAAAAACTGTTTTTT. This rearrangement joins TRBV5-6 to TRBJ1-4; no definite D call. This CDR3 region has 17 residues. Germline V gives CDR1 SGHDT, CDR2 YYEEEE. V was cut by 5 bases and J by 0 bases, with 17 bases left in between.

J is TRBJ1-1 and V is TRBV7-9, with 7 nucleotides matching TRBD1. Germline-derived CDR1 and CDR2 are SEHNR and FQNEAQ (reference sequence). The V and J ends lost 8 bases and 5 bases, in that order; junction bases with no gene match: 17. This CDR3 has 16 residues. CDR3 amino acids: CASVHSGTEWWTEAFF. CDR3 DNA: TGTGCCAGCGTCCACTCCGGGACAGAGTGGTGGACTGAAGCTTTCTTT.

The rearrangement links TRBV10-3 to TRBJ1-2; 9 bases match TRBD1. Germline CDR1 ENHRY, CDR2 SYGVKD. This CDR3 is 19 amino acids long. V lost 3 bases, J lost 4 bases, and 18 bases stayed unmatched. CDR3 in amino acids: CAISETGGRTGADGYGYTF. The CDR3 DNA is TGTGCCATCAGTGAAACGGGGGGTCGGACAGGGGCGGATGGCTATGGCTACACCTTC.

This chain links TRBV4-3 with TRBJ2-2; TRBD1 matches 7 bases. Trimming cost V 4 bases and J 3 bases; bases outside gene matches: 11. This CDR3 spans 17 amino acids. Germline CDR1 reads LGHNA; CDR2 reads YSLEER. Written as DNA, the CDR3 is TGCGCCAGCAGCCGAGTTTTGAGGGACAGAGACACCGGGGAGCTGTTTTTT. It encodes CASSRVLRDRDTGELFF.

The chain is built from TRBV6-6 and TRBJ2-1; D call uncertain. The CDR3 length is 13 residues. Per germline, CDR1 MNHNY and CDR2 SVGAGI (reference sequence). V was clipped by 8 bases and J by 4 bases, with 12 bases between them. The CDR3 reads CASGNAEYNEQFF. CDR3 DNA sequence: TGTGCCAGCGGCAACGCGGAATACAATGAGCAGTTCTTC.

The gene calls are TRBV5-6 and TRBJ2-2; 13 bases are a match to TRBD2. The CDR3 is 18 amino acids. The V and J ends lost 4 bases and 0 bases, in that order; junction bases with no gene match: 6. Germline-derived CDR1 and CDR2 are SGHDT and YYEEEE. The CDR3 here is CASSTRLAGGANTGELFF. The DNA for the CDR3 is TGTGCCAGCAGCACCAGACTAGCGGGGGGAGCGAACACCGGGGAGCTGTTTTTT. Using reference TRBV5-6 and TRBJ2-2 for the parts outside the CDR3, the full variable domain is DAGVTQSPTHLIKTRGQQVTLRCSPKSGHDTVSWYQQALGQGPQFIFQYYEEEERQRGNFPDRFSGHQFPNYSSELNVNALLLGDSALYLCASSTRLAGGANTGELFFGEGSRLTVL.

This clone was observed once. The chain uses TRBV25-1 and TRBJ2-2; perhaps TRBD2 as D (5 bases). The CDR3 consists of 13 residues. The germline gives CDR1 MGHDK, CDR2 SYGVNS. The V and J ends lost 8 bases and 5 bases respectively, with 12 bases between them. CDR3 DNA sequence: TGTGCCAGCTGCCCGACTATTACCGGGGAGCTGTTTTTT. Amino acid sequence: CASCPTITGELFF.

The rearrangement joins TRBV27 to TRBJ2-1; D call uncertain. CDR3 length: 13 residues. CDR1 and CDR2 from the germline V gene are MNHEY and SMNVEV (reference sequence). V lost 3 bases and J 5 bases, leaving 8 bases between the germline ends. The CDR3 sequence is CASSLFRDNEQFF. The CDR3 nucleotides are TGTGCCAGCAGTTTGTTTCGTGACAATGAGCAGTTCTTC.

V and J are TRBV6-5 and TRBJ1-1; D is perhaps TRBD1 (6 bases). Germline V lookup: CDR1 MNHEY, CDR2 SVGAGI. This CDR3 spans 13 amino acids. V was pared by 3 bases and J by 11 bases, with 16 bases between. The chain's CDR3 is CASSYSQGRGAFF. As DNA, the CDR3 is TGTGCCAGCAGTTATTCACAGGGACGCGGGGCTTTCTTT.

V is TRBV18 and J is TRBJ2-7; the match to TRBD2 covers 7 bases. This CDR3 comprises 14 residues. The germline CDR1 and CDR2 sequences are KGHSH and LQKENI. V shed 1 base, J shed 3 bases, and the junction held 3 bases outside the gene matches. The CDR3 loop is CASSPLGTNYEQYF. The CDR3 DNA reads as TGTGCCAGCTCACCACTCGGGACTAACTACGAGCAGTACTTC. Using reference TRBV18 and TRBJ2-7 for the parts outside the CDR3, the full variable domain is NAGVMQNPRHLVRRRGQEARLRCSPMKGHSHVYWYRQLPEEGLKFMVYLQKENIIDESGMPKERFSAEFPKEGPSILRIQQVVRGDSAAYFCASSPLGTNYEQYFGPGTRLTVT.